The entry below describes one T cell receptor (beta chain). Its specificity is not known. TCRdb re-called the 5' RACE reads and catalogs CDR3 proteins one per entry, DNA excluded. This repertoire includes about 300,000 distinct CDR3 sequences. The data were taken from a study of monozygotic twins with inflammatory bowel disease. Findings and limits, study-wide: Relative clonotype sharing with others was diminished in IBD patients versus healthy twins, particularly with disease activity.

There are 13 residues in the CDR3. The germline V gene has CDR1 GTSNPN and CDR2 SVGIG (reference sequence). The V and J genes are TRBV30 and TRBJ2-3; TCRdb designates TRBD2, a call that cannot be tested without DNA. The receptor comes from a human donor with ulcerative colitis or Crohn's disease, or a healthy co-twin of an affected twin (not recorded which). Sample: blood. CDR3: CAWTGRGTDTQYF.